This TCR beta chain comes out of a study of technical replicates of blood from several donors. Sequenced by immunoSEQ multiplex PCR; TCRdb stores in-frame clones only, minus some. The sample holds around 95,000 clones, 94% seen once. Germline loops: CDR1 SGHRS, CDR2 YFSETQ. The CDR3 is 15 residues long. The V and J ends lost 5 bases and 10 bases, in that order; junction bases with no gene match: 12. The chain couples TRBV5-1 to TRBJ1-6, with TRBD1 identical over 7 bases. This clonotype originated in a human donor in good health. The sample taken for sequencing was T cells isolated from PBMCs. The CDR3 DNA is TGCGCCAGCAGAGTGGCCGGGACAGTTTACTCACCCCTCCACTTT. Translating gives CASRVAGTVYSPLHF.